Below, one T cell receptor (beta chain) is given with its context. Its antigen is not identified. Generated by immunoSEQ multiplex PCR, the TCRdb table keeps only in-frame clones and is missing some. The sample shows around 97,000 clones, around 84% of them seen only once. The CDR3 length is 14 residues. V lost 7 bases and J 1 base, leaving 11 bases between the germline ends. Germline assignment: CDR1 SGHNT and CDR2 YYREEE (reference sequence). The record originates from a study of T cell clones after liver transplantation. Study-level background: Post-transplant blood was tracked for graft-donor-reactive T cell clones identified in a pre-transplant mixed lymphocyte reaction. Blood was drawn pre-transplant, before withdrawal, and after full or failed withdrawal.

Whole-study results and caveats: Post-transplant time points were not standardized, so conclusions are preliminary.

The receptor comes from a human patient who received a liver transplant. Some of the T cells might come from the graft donor. The source material was CD4+ T cells from blood, sampled approximately 43 months after liver transplant. The gene calls are TRBV5-4 and TRBJ2-2; perhaps TRBD1 as D (6 bases). The CDR3 here is CASRSTGNTGELFF. CDR3 bases: TGTGCCAGCCGCTCGACAGGGAACACCGGGGAGCTGTTTTTT.